This TCR beta chain appears in the sequencing data of a study of blood T cell repertoires in COVID-19. This clone was detected only once. Germline V gene sequence: CDR1 MDHEN, CDR2 SYDVKM. This CDR3 has 11 amino acids. V lost 8 bases, J lost 5 bases, and 9 bases lay in between. Here immunoSEQ multiplex PCR was the method, and the copy in TCRdb shows in-frame clones only, minus some. Of roughly 170,000 clones in the sample, around 72% were seen once. The origin of this receptor is a woman at least 80 years old with acute or convalescent COVID-19. V is TRBV28 and J is TRBJ2-5, with a weak D call TRBD2 (6 bases). Specimen: peripheral blood. The CDR3 nucleotides are TGTGCCAGCCTAAGCGGGGAGACCCAGTACTTC. Translation: CASLSGETQYF. The entire variable domain, with the rest obtained from reference TRBV28 and TRBJ2-5, is as follows: DVKVTQSSRYLVKRTGEKVFLECVQDMDHENMFWYRQDPGLGLRLIYFSYDVKMKEKGDIPEGYSVSREKKERFSLILESASTNQTSMYLCASLSGETQYFGPGTRLLVL.